A selection of T cell receptor beta chains follows, all from one sample in a study of CD8 T cells in ankylosing spondylitis. From the 5' RACE reads, TCRdb called clonotypes with MiXCR, one entry per CDR3 protein. Of 100,000 to 150,000 distinct CDR3 sequences in the sample, around 8.5% were seen once. The sample was blood, either unsorted or a sorted T cell fraction (not recorded which). Receptors were obtained from a male donor with ankylosing spondylitis or in good health (not recorded which). The CDR3 runs from the conserved cysteine through the conserved F or W. The D gene is left open where the match is weak. The size entry is marked missing in some rows and otherwise reads once, few, many or a size class.

length	J	D	size	V	CDR3	DNA
14	TRBJ2-1	TRBD2	many	TRBV6-2/TRBV6-3	CASNRGLETNEQFF	TGTGCCAGCAACCGGGGACTAGAAACCAATGAGCAGTTCTTC
13	TRBJ2-7	NA	few	TRBV10-3	CAISEDSNYEQYF	TGTGCCATCAGTGAGGACAGCAACTACGAGCAGTACTTC
15	TRBJ1-5	TRBD1	NA	TRBV19	CASSTDRESAQPQHF	TGTGCCAGTAGTACGGACAGGGAATCGGCTCAGCCCCAGCATTTT
20	TRBJ2-2	NA	NA	TRBV12-1	CASSLLVSWGANGYTGELFF	TGTGCCAGCAGCTTGTTGGTCTCCTGGGGGGCGAATGGTTACACCGGGGAGCTGTTTTTT
14	TRBJ1-5	NA	few	TRBV5-6	CASSLPGADQPQHF	TGTGCCAGCAGCTTGCCGGGGGCCGATCAGCCCCAGCATTTT
11	TRBJ1-2	NA	many	TRBV29-1	CSVVRGNGYTF	TGCAGCGTTGTCAGGGGTAATGGCTACACCTTC
12	TRBJ2-5	TRBD2	many	TRBV20-1	CSAGTRWETQYF	TGCAGTGCGGGGACTAGATGGGAGACCCAGTACTTC
15	TRBJ1-1	TRBD1	many	TRBV9	CASSVEPGGNTEAFF	TGTGCCAGCAGCGTAGAGCCAGGGGGGAACACTGAAGCTTTCTTT
12	TRBJ1-4	TRBD1	many	TRBV29-1	CSVGTGREKLFF	TGCAGCGTTGGGACAGGACGCGAAAAACTGTTTTTT
13	TRBJ2-3	NA	many	TRBV6-1	CATTGSGTDTQYF	TGTGCCACCACTGGATCTGGCACAGATACGCAGTATTTT
12	TRBJ2-7	TRBD2	many	TRBV29-1	CSVVAGGALQYF	TGCAGCGTTGTTGCGGGAGGGGCCCTTCAGTACTTC
14	TRBJ2-5	TRBD1	many	TRBV4-1	CASSQGQGGKTQYF	TGCGCCAGCAGCCAAGGACAGGGGGGGAAGACCCAGTACTTC
14	TRBJ1-5	TRBD1	few	TRBV20-1	CSARRGQANQPQHF	TGCAGTGCTAGGAGGGGGCAAGCCAATCAGCCCCAGCATTTT
12	TRBJ2-3	TRBD1	NA	TRBV6-2/TRBV6-3	CASRSTGNTQYF	TGTGCCAGCAGATCGACAGGGAATACGCAGTATTTT
13	TRBJ1-2	NA	many	TRBV29-1	CSVEQVQLGGYTF	TGCAGCGTTGAACAGGTTCAGCTCGGTGGCTACACCTTC
15	TRBJ1-1	TRBD1	many	TRBV18	CASSPIGTGRAEAFF	TGTGCCAGCTCACCGATCGGGACAGGGAGGGCTGAAGCTTTCTTT
15	TRBJ2-7	NA	many	TRBV5-5	CASSFGESEFYEQYF	TGTGCCAGCAGCTTTGGGGAATCGGAATTCTACGAGCAGTACTTC
14	TRBJ2-5	NA	many	TRBV9	CASSVGQYQETQYF	TGTGCCAGCAGCGTAGGCCAGTACCAAGAGACCCAGTACTTC
15	TRBJ2-1	NA	NA	TRBV21-1	CASHRGRTPYNEQFF	TGTGCCAGCCATAGGGGCCGAACACCTTACAATGAGCAGTTCTTC
14	TRBJ2-5	TRBD2	few	TRBV5-5	CASSFLAGAETQYF	TGTGCCAGCAGCTTCCTAGCGGGAGCCGAGACCCAGTACTTC
14	TRBJ1-6	NA	many	TRBV7-2	CASSSSSYNSPLHF	TGTGCCAGCAGTAGCAGCTCCTATAATTCACCCCTCCACTTT
12	TRBJ1-2	TRBD1	many	TRBV4-3	CASSLGQGSYTF	TGCGCCAGCAGCCTAGGACAGGGAAGCTACACCTTC
13	TRBJ1-1	NA	many	TRBV20-1	CSARDSGDTEAFF	TGCAGTGCTAGAGATTCGGGGGACACTGAAGCTTTCTTT
14	TRBJ2-7	NA	NA	TRBV20-1	CSAELDLLSYEQYF	TGCAGTGCAGAATTAGATCTTCTCTCCTACGAGCAGTACTTC
16	TRBJ2-3	TRBD2	NA	TRBV4-3	CASSPRSGRATDTQYF	TGCGCCAGCAGCCCCCGTAGCGGGAGAGCGACAGATACGCAGTATTTT
15	TRBJ1-4	TRBD1	few	TRBV20-1	CSARRGNRGGEKLFF	TGCAGTGCTAGAAGAGGGAACAGGGGTGGTGAAAAACTGTTTTTT
13	TRBJ1-2	NA	NA	TRBV29-1	CSVESLEDYGYTF	TGCAGCGTTGAATCCCTAGAAGACTATGGCTACACCTTC
14	TRBJ2-2	NA	many	TRBV19	CASSIILTPGELFF	TGTGCCAGTAGTATTATCCTAACACCCGGGGAGCTGTTTTTT
16	TRBJ1-4	NA	many	TRBV7-2	CASSLARRQLNEKLFF	TGTGCCAGCAGCTTAGCTCGGAGACAGCTAAATGAAAAACTGTTTTTT
13	TRBJ2-7	NA	many	TRBV5-5	CASSLGLNYEQYF	TGTGCCAGCAGCTTGGGCCTCAACTACGAGCAGTACTTC
13	TRBJ1-5	NA	many	TRBV4-1	CASSQDNSQPQHF	TGCGCCAGCAGCCAGGATAACAGTCAGCCCCAGCATTTT
18	TRBJ2-5	NA	NA	TRBV21-1	CASSKKGGLAGGKGTQYF	TGTGCCAGCAGCAAAAAGGGGGGACTAGCGGGAGGAAAGGGGACCCAGTACTTC
12	TRBJ2-7	NA	many	TRBV11-1	CASSPGRGEQYF	TGTGCCAGCAGTCCAGGGCGCGGCGAGCAGTACTTC
15	TRBJ2-3	NA	many	TRBV28	CASSPAPGVENTQYF	TGTGCCAGCAGCCCAGCCCCAGGGGTTGAGAATACGCAGTATTTT
14	TRBJ2-5	NA	NA	TRBV6-2/TRBV6-3	CASSYGSMLETQYF	TGTGCCAGCAGTTACGGGAGTATGCTAGAGACCCAGTACTTC
15	TRBJ2-5	TRBD1	many	TRBV12-3/TRBV12-4	CASSQGTGVKETQYF	TGTGCCAGCAGTCAAGGGACAGGTGTAAAAGAGACCCAGTACTTC
15	TRBJ2-7	TRBD2	many	TRBV5-1	CASSPTLAGVYEQYF	TGCGCCAGCAGCCCTACACTAGCGGGAGTTTACGAGCAGTACTTC
16	TRBJ1-5	NA	many	TRBV10-3	CAISKGGYRSNQPQHF	TGTGCCATCAGCAAGGGGGGTTACCGGAGCAATCAGCCCCAGCATTTT
13	TRBJ1-1	NA	NA	TRBV5-4	CASSLFGDTEAFF	TGTGCCAGCAGCTTATTTGGAGACACTGAAGCTTTCTTT
15	TRBJ2-1	NA	NA	TRBV4-2	CASSQVGTDYNEQFF	TGTGCCAGCAGCCAAGTGGGGACTGATTACAATGAGCAGTTCTTC